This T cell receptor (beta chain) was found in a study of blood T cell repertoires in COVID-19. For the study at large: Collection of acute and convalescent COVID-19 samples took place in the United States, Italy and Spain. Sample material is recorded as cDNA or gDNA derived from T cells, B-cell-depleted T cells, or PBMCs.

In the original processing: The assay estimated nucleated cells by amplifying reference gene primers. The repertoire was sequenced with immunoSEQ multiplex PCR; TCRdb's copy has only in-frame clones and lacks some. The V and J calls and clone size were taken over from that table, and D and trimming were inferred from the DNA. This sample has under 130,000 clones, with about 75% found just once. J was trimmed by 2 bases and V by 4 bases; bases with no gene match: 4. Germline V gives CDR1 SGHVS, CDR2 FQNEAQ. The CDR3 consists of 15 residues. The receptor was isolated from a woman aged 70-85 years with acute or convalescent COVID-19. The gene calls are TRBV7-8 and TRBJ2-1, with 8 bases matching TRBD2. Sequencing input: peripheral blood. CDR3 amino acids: CASSSYGGAYNEQFF. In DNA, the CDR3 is TGTGCCAGCAGCTCCTACGGGGGGGCCTACAATGAGCAGTTCTTC.